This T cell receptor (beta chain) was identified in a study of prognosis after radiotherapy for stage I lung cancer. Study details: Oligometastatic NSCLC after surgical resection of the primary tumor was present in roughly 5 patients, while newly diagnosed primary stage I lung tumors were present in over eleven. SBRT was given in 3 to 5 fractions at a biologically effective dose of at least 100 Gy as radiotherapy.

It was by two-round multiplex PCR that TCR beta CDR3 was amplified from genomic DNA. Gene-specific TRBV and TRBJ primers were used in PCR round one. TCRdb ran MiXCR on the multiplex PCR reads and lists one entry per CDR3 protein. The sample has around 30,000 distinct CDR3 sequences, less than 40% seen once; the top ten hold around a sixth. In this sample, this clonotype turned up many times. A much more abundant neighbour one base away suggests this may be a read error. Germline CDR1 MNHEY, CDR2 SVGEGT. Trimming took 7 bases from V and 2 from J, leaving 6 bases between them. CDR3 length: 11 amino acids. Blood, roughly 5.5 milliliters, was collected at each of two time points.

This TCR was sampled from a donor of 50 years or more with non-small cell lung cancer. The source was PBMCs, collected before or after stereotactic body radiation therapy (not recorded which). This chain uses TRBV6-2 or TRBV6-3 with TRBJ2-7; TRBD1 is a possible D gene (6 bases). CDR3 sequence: CASTGAYEQYF. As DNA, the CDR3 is TGTGCCAGCACAGGGGCCTACGAGCAGTACTTC.